This T cell receptor (beta chain) was identified during a study of cytomegalovirus exposure and HLA in healthy donors. Both 60 Vbeta primers and 13 Jbeta primers went into the PCR. Measured with immunoSEQ multiplex PCR; TCRdb has only the in-frame clones, and not every one. The table includes 150,000 to 200,000 clones, 85% detected once. Germline V gene sequence: CDR1 MNHNY, CDR2 SVGAGI (reference sequence). The CDR3 runs to 13 residues. The junction had 2 bases not matched to a gene; V was cut back by 6 bases and J by 2 bases. The sequenced sample was PBMCs. This sequence joins TRBV6-6 and TRBJ2-5; 8 nucleotides agree with TRBD1. The TCR originated in a woman aged 45-65 years in good health and CMV-seronegative. CDR3 sequence (DNA): TGTGCCAGCAGCGACAGGGGTCAAGAGACCCAGTACTTC. Protein: CASSDRGQETQYF.